This T cell receptor beta chain was captured in a study of blood T cell repertoires in COVID-19 (TCRdb year 2020). Describing the broader study: Samples covering the acute and convalescent phases of COVID-19 were provided by collaborators in the United States, Italy and Spain. The repertoires were made available in a free public database intended to serve as a resource for research on the immune response to SARS-CoV-2. The prospective study material was composed of cDNA or gDNA derived from T cells, B-cell-depleted T cells, or PBMCs. The dataset comprised deeply sampled blood TCRbeta repertoires from subjects exposed to, actively infected with, or recovered from COVID-19. Samples were obtained from the ongoing ImmuneRACE study (first 160 participants) and from approximately 1,200 subjects provided by 6 global collaborators. Where HLA class I and class II types were available, the types were taken from metadata supplied by the sample provider, not from assay-based typing. Nearly every sample came with metadata listing a de-identified subject ID, COVID-19 status, age in years and sex.

Participants in the prospective study were enrolled through a virtual design, were aged roughly 18 to 90 years, and lived in under 25 United States geographic areas. In the prospective study, participants were assigned to cohorts based on the clinical history participants reported in a screening survey and a study questionnaire. In the prospective study, whole blood, serum and a nasopharyngeal or oropharyngeal swab were collected from each participant by mobile phlebotomists. Prospective study participants could optionally give additional blood draws and questionnaires over a roughly 2-month period. Blood samples from the prospective study were shipped frozen or at room temperature prior to DNA extraction. As regards this clone: No antigen is known for it. Base qualities are not recorded, but no much larger clone differs from it by a single base.

Here is what the overall study found, with its caveats: The amount of clinical and demographic metadata varied by source and participant and was provided uncurated.

V loses 3 bases of germline sequence and J loses 11 bases, and the interval between the two ends is 14 bases. From its cysteine to its phenylalanine, the CDR3 spans 13 amino acids. The DNA shown is the 39-base CDR3, in frame from base 1. TCRbeta CDR3 regions were amplified from genomic DNA using the immunoSEQ Assay, a bias-controlled multiplex PCR. As for the authors' bioinformatics: Within the assay, amplification of reference gene primers was used to estimate how many nucleated cells each sample contained. To quantify the absolute abundance of each unique TCRbeta CDR3 rearrangement, sequence reads were collapsed and filtered. For each sample, productive Simpson clonality was calculated as the square root of Simpson's diversity index over productive rearrangements. TCRdb mirrors the immuneACCESS table, restricted to in-frame sequences. Some clones are absent from its copies; in checked studies, under half trace to an unresolved V gene, and the reason for the others is unknown. V and J calls and clone size are as listed in that table; D and trimming were resolved from the DNA. This sample comprises about 400,000 clones, approximately 88% of them detected only once. Around 1.9% of the sample belongs to the ten largest clones.

The rearrangement combines TRBV12-3 or TRBV12-4 with TRBJ2-1, with the D segment identity uncertain. The receptor's source is a woman aged 40 to 50 with acute COVID-19. The sequenced sample was PBMCs or T cells enriched from blood (not recorded which). The CDR3 here reads CASSLEFIRQQFF. The nucleotide sequence reads as follows: TGTGCCAGCAGTTTGGAGTTTATAAGACAGCAGTTCTTC.